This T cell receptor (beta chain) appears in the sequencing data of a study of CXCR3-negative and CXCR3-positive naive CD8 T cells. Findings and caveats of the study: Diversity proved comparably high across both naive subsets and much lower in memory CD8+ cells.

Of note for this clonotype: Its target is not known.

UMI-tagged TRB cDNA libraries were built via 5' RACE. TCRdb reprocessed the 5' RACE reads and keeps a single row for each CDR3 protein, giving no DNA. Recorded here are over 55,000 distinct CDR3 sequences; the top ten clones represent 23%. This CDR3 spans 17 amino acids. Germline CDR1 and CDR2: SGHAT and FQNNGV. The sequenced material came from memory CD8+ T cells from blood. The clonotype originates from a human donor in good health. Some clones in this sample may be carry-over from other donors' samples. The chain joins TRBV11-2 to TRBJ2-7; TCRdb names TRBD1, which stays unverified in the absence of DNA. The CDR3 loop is CASSLGQGDGRGYEQYF.